This is a list of T cell receptor beta chains from one sample in a study of CD8 T cells in ankylosing spondylitis. TCRdb reprocessed the 5' RACE reads via MiXCR and lists one record per CDR3 protein. The sample records 220,000 or so distinct CDR3 sequences, roughly 10% being singletons. The source material was blood, either unsorted or a sorted T cell fraction (not recorded which). The receptors originated from a male donor with ankylosing spondylitis or in good health (not recorded which). CDR3s include the opening cysteine and the closing phenylalanine or tryptophan. D genes are given only for firm matches. Clone size is stated in some rows and not others, as once, few, many or a class when expanded.

DNA: TGTGCCAGCAGCTTAGCGCTTGCGTTCTCCTACGAGCAGTACTTC; CDR3: CASSLALAFSYEQYF; V: TRBV7-8; D: -; J: TRBJ2-7; size: many
DNA: TGTGCCAGCAGCTTCTTAAGAGGGGGATACGAGCAGTACTTC; CDR3: CASSFLRGGYEQYF; V: TRBV5-6; D: -; J: TRBJ2-7; size: many
DNA: TGTGCCAGCAGCCTTTCGGTCTACCCCGAGACCCAGTACTTC; CDR3: CASSLSVYPETQYF; V: TRBV3-1; D: -; J: TRBJ2-5; size: -
DNA: TGTGCCAGCAGTTTGGGCAGGGCACCCATGAACACTGAAGCTTTCTTT; CDR3: CASSLGRAPMNTEAFF; V: TRBV12-3/TRBV12-4; D: -; J: TRBJ1-1; size: -
DNA: TGCGCCAGCAGCTTGGGGGGACTCATCGATGAGCAGTTCTTC; CDR3: CASSLGGLIDEQFF; V: TRBV5-1; D: -; J: TRBJ2-1; size: few
DNA: TGTGCCAGCAGCCACGGACTCCGGGGGGAGACCCAGTACTTC; CDR3: CASSHGLRGETQYF; V: TRBV3-1; D: -; J: TRBJ2-5; size: few
DNA: TGTGCCAGCAGCTTAGAAGGGAACTCCTACGAGCAGTACTTC; CDR3: CASSLEGNSYEQYF; V: TRBV7-8; D: -; J: TRBJ2-7; size: many
DNA: TGTGCCAGCAGTCATAGGGGGTCAGGGACCCAGACCCAGTACTTC; CDR3: CASSHRGSGTQTQYF; V: TRBV28; D: -; J: TRBJ2-5; size: many
DNA: TGTGCCAGCAGTCTACGACAGCGCACAGATACGCAGTATTTT; CDR3: CASSLRQRTDTQYF; V: TRBV12-3/TRBV12-4; D: -; J: TRBJ2-3; size: -
DNA: TGTGCCATCTGTTTGAGGTCCACGTTGACAGTACCTGGGGCCAACGTCCTGACTTTC; CDR3: CAICLRSTLTVPGANVLTF; V: TRBV2; D: -; J: TRBJ2-6; size: few
DNA: TGTGCCAGCAGTGGTACACAGGGAAGGACAAACTTGAACACTGAAGCTTTCTTT; CDR3: CASSGTQGRTNLNTEAFF; V: TRBV25-1; D: -; J: TRBJ1-1; size: many
DNA: TGCGCCAGCAGCTTGAACAGGCAAAACGAGCAGTACTTC; CDR3: CASSLNRQNEQYF; V: TRBV5-1; D: -; J: TRBJ2-7; size: few
DNA: TGCGCCAGCAGCCCAAGGGACAGTACTGACTATGGCTACACCTTC; CDR3: CASSPRDSTDYGYTF; V: TRBV5-1; D: TRBD1; J: TRBJ1-2; size: many
DNA: TGTGCCAGCGCCCAGACCAGGGAAGAGACCCAGTACTTC; CDR3: CASAQTREETQYF; V: TRBV7-3; D: -; J: TRBJ2-5; size: many
DNA: TGTGCCAGCAGTCCCACCCTAAGCTCTAGCTCCTACAATGAGCAGTTCTTC; CDR3: CASSPTLSSSSYNEQFF; V: TRBV27; D: -; J: TRBJ2-1; size: -
DNA: TGCAGCGTTCGGACAGGTATGAACACTGAAGCTTTCTTT; CDR3: CSVRTGMNTEAFF; V: TRBV29-1; D: TRBD1; J: TRBJ1-1; size: few
DNA: TGTGCCAGCAGCTTTCGAGGCCTCGGCGACACTGAAGCTTTCTTT; CDR3: CASSFRGLGDTEAFF; V: TRBV7-9; D: -; J: TRBJ1-1; size: -
DNA: TGCGCCAGCAGCCCCCCCGACACCTATGGCTACACCTTC; CDR3: CASSPPDTYGYTF; V: TRBV5-1; D: -; J: TRBJ1-2; size: many
DNA: TGTGCCAGCAGTGCGGGACAGGGAATGCGGGAGCAGTTCTTC; CDR3: CASSAGQGMREQFF; V: TRBV2; D: TRBD1; J: TRBJ2-1; size: many
DNA: TGTGCCACCAGTCGCCAAGGCGAGCAGTACTTC; CDR3: CATSRQGEQYF; V: TRBV24-1; D: -; J: TRBJ2-7; size: few
DNA: TGTGCCTGGAAGGGACCTAACACCGGGGAGCTGTTTTTT; CDR3: CAWKGPNTGELFF; V: TRBV30; D: -; J: TRBJ2-2; size: few
DNA: TGTGCCATCAAACCGGGACTAGCGACAACCGAGCAGTACTTC; CDR3: CAIKPGLATTEQYF; V: TRBV10-3; D: TRBD2; J: TRBJ2-7; size: many
DNA: TGTGCCAGGGGCCCCGGTCTTATGTGCTACGAGCAGTACTTC; CDR3: CARGPGLMCYEQYF; V: TRBV5-6; D: -; J: TRBJ2-7; size: -
DNA: TGTGCCAGCGCCGGTGGGGGGGGGAGCACAGATACGCAGTATTTT; CDR3: CASAGGGGSTDTQYF; V: TRBV7-9; D: TRBD2; J: TRBJ2-3; size: many
DNA: TGTGCCAGCAGCGATCTTAGCGGGGGCGCTCCTACGAGCAAGGAGTACTTC; CDR3: CASSDLSGGAPTSKEYF; V: TRBV7-6; D: TRBD2; J: TRBJ2-7; size: many
DNA: TGCAGTGCTAGAGATCCGCAGGGGGCTCGTTGGGAGCAGTTCTTC; CDR3: CSARDPQGARWEQFF; V: TRBV20-1; D: TRBD1; J: TRBJ2-1; size: many
DNA: TGTGCCAGCAGCCAGGGGAACAGGGATAATGAAAAACTGTTTTTT; CDR3: CASSQGNRDNEKLFF; V: TRBV2; D: -; J: TRBJ1-4; size: many
DNA: TGTGCCAGCAGTTTAGGCCAGGGGGTCGATCAGCCCCAGCATTTT; CDR3: CASSLGQGVDQPQHF; V: TRBV28; D: TRBD1; J: TRBJ1-5; size: many